The source of this T cell receptor (beta chain) is a study of blood T cell repertoires in COVID-19. Study at large: Sites in the United States, Italy and Spain provided acute and convalescent COVID-19 samples. The analysed material was cDNA or gDNA that came from T cells, B-cell-depleted T cells, or PBMCs.

Original analysis: Amplification from reference gene primers served as the basis for estimated nucleated cell counts. Measured with immunoSEQ multiplex PCR; TCRdb has only the in-frame clones, and not every one. For V, J and clone size, that table is used; D and trimming come from the DNA. The sample has around 130,000 clones, over 65% seen once. Sequenced: peripheral blood. The TCR was taken from a man in his fifties or sixties with acute or convalescent COVID-19.

CDR3 loop: CAWTGDSNQPQHF. CDR3 nucleotide sequence: TGTGCCTGGACAGGGGATAGCAATCAGCCCCAGCATTTT. The gene calls are TRBV30 and TRBJ1-5; TRBD1 might be the D (6 bases). V gave up 4 bases and J gave up 0 bases, with 7 bases separating them. The CDR3 contains 13 residues. Germline CDR1 GTSNPN, CDR2 SVGIG (reference sequence).